The 18 T cell receptor beta chains below come from one sample, sequenced in a study of shared clonotypes between healthy human individuals (dated by TCRdb to 2018 to 2020). The library was produced with the immunoSEQ multiplex PCR assay. Held by TCRdb, this immuneACCESS table contains in-frame sequences only and omits some clones. Under half of the omission traces to an unresolved V gene where checked; the cause of the rest is unknown. For this sample there are approximately 92,000 clones; approximately 63% appear just once. Roughly 52% of the sample comes from the top ten. Input material: memory CD8+ T cells sorted from blood. The intended sense of this specimen's cell subset or site label: CD45RO+ cells pooled with CCR7-negative TemRA cells. These receptors all stem from a man aged 25-40 years in good health.

Worth noting for this clone: Additional DNA sequences in this sample encode the identical CDR3. The rearrangement uses TRBV7-9 and TRBJ2-5; D call uncertain. The CDR3 length is 11 residues. CDR1 is SEHNR, CDR2 FQNEAQ, per germline (reference sequence). V was trimmed by 3 bases and J by 2 bases, leaving 1 base between them. The CDR3 here is CASSLQETQYF. The CDR3 DNA is TGTGCCAGCAGCTTGCAAGAGACCCAGTACTTC.

The chain joins TRBV6-6 to TRBJ2-7; tentative D call: TRBD1 (6 bases). V gave up 9 bases and J gave up 7 bases, with 16 bases separating them. Germline-derived CDR1 and CDR2 are MNHNY and SVGAGI (reference sequence). This CDR3 region has 12 residues. The CDR3 loop reads CASMTGLGEQYF. CDR3 nucleotides: TGTGCCAGTATGACAGGCCTCGGGGAGCAGTACTTC.

This chain connects TRBV14 to TRBJ2-1; 13 bases map to TRBD2. V trimming: 4 bases; J trimming: 4 bases; junction bases outside the gene matches: 4. The CDR3 is 16 amino acids. Germline assignment: CDR1 SGHDN and CDR2 FVKESK. The DNA for the CDR3 is TGTGCCAGCAGCCCCCCGGGACTAGCGGGGTACAATGAGCAGTTCTTC. Translation gives CASSPPGLAGYNEQFF.

The chain carries TRBV18 and TRBJ1-5; D not resolved. V lost 2 bases and J 4 bases, leaving 12 bases between the germline ends. Germline V gene lookup returns CDR1 KGHSH and CDR2 LQKENI. The CDR3 has 15 residues. The CDR3 DNA sequence: TGTGCCAGCTCACCAAGTCAGGTATCGAATCAGCCCCAGCATTTT. Amino acids: CASSPSQVSNQPQHF.

This rearrangement joins TRBV19 to TRBJ1-5; possibly TRBD1 for D (6 bases). There are 13 residues in the CDR3. Germline CDR1 reads LNHDA; CDR2 reads SQIVND (reference sequence). The ends were cut back, 5 bases at V and 4 bases at J, with 9 bases in the middle. The chain's CDR3 is CASSVDRNQPQHF. DNA for the CDR3: TGTGCCAGTAGTGTGGACAGAAATCAGCCCCAGCATTTT.

The chain links TRBV29-1 to TRBJ1-2; D gene ambiguous. Trimming removed 1 base at V and 6 bases at J, with 6 bases between. The CDR3 has 11 amino acids. The V gene's germline CDR1 is SQVTM and CDR2 ANQGSEA. The CDR3 region is CSVEVGNGYTF. CDR3 in DNA: TGCAGCGTTGAAGTGGGGAATGGCTACACCTTC.

The gene calls are TRBV7-9 and TRBJ2-5; D gene uncertain. Trimming took off 6 bases at V and 5 bases at J, with 13 bases between the two ends. Germline-derived CDR1 and CDR2 are SEHNR and FQNEAQ (reference sequence). CDR3 length: 13 amino acids. This CDR3 reads CASRQRGVETQYF. Here the CDR3 DNA reads TGTGCCAGCAGGCAGCGAGGAGTTGAGACCCAGTACTTC.

The table lists this clone with a few counts. This chain links TRBV12-2 with TRBJ1-5. TRBV12-2 is given as a pseudogene. The CDR3 runs to 14 residues. The CDR3 is CASRLGFVNQPQHF. The DNA of the CDR3 is TGTGCAAGTCGCTTAGGGTTCGTCAATCAGCCCCAGCATTTT.

This clone was counted many times. The identical CDR3 is also encoded by other nucleotide sequences in the sample. CDR3 DNA sequence: TGTGCCAGCAGTAATACAGGGGCCTACGAGCAGTACTTC. This gives the protein CASSNTGAYEQYF. The gene calls are TRBV6-5 and TRBJ2-7; 7 bases are shared with TRBD1. There are 13 residues in the CDR3. Germline V gene data show CDR1 as MNHEY and CDR2 as SVGAGI. After removal of 5 bases from V and 2 bases from J, the junction contained 3 bases not matched to a gene.

The rearrangement links TRBV19 to TRBJ2-7; D is undetermined. The germline V and J ends were trimmed by 1 base and 1 base, with 14 bases remaining between them. Germline V gives CDR1 LNHDA, CDR2 SQIVND (reference sequence). The CDR3 extends over 16 amino acids. CDR3 nucleotide sequence: TGTGCCAGTAGTATAGTGGTACGGCAAGGTTCCTACGAGCAGTACTTC. Translating gives CASSIVVRQGSYEQYF.

The chain is built from TRBV5-6 and TRBJ2-1, with 7 bases lining up with TRBD1. The CDR3 runs 15 residues. The V gene's germline CDR1 is SGHDT and CDR2 YYEEEE. The V gene end was trimmed by 5 bases and the J gene end by 0 bases; junction bases not matched to a gene: 5. The CDR3: CASSPGTASYNEQFF. Here the CDR3 DNA reads TGTGCCAGCAGTCCCGGGACAGCCTCCTACAATGAGCAGTTCTTC.

The genes are TRBV11-3 and TRBJ2-2; D not resolved. The CDR3 has 14 amino acids. The V gene lost 3 bases and the J gene lost 0 bases, with 5 bases spanning the gap. Germline lookup yields CDR1 SGHNT and CDR2 YENEEA. CDR3 sequence reads: CASSFGANTGELFF. In DNA, the CDR3 is TGTGCCAGCAGCTTCGGAGCGAACACCGGGGAGCTGTTTTTT.

This clone was detected only a few times. The chain has TRBV27 and TRBJ2-3, with a possible D match to TRBD2 (5 bases). This CDR3 has 14 amino acids. V dropped 2 bases and J dropped 5 bases, with 11 bases sitting between them. Germline V CDR1 and CDR2: MNHEY, SMNVEV (reference sequence). Here the CDR3 reads CASSLSGSGDTQYF. The CDR3 nucleotides read TGTGCCAGCAGTTTAAGTGGGAGCGGAGATACGCAGTATTTT.

At least ten counts were recorded for this clone. The chain couples TRBV27 to TRBJ2-3, with D possibly matching TRBD2 (5 bases). The CDR3 has 15 amino acids. Trimming pared 5 bases from V and 4 bases from J, leaving 16 bases between. Germline V gene sequence: CDR1 MNHEY, CDR2 SMNVEV (reference sequence). CDR3 nucleotide sequence: TGTGCCAGCAGTATCGGGGTGTTAATGTCAGATACGCAGTATTTT. Residues: CASSIGVLMSDTQYF.

This chain links TRBV15 with TRBJ2-7; D unclear. The CDR3 loop spans 12 amino acids. The V gene's germline CDR1 is LNHNV and CDR2 YYDKDF (reference sequence). With 0 bases removed from V and 9 bases from J, the gap between germline ends came to 9 bases. The CDR3 region has the DNA TGTGCCACCAGCAGAGAGGTCGGAATGCAGTACTTC. This gives the protein CATSREVGMQYF.

This clone has ten or more counts. The V and J genes are TRBV4-1 and TRBJ1-5; D is uncertain. V lost 5 bases, J lost 4 bases, and 6 bases lay in between. There are 12 residues in the CDR3. Germline V gene sequence: CDR1 MGHRA, CDR2 YSYEKL. Here the CDR3 DNA reads TGCGCCAGCAGCACGGTAAATCAGCCCCAGCATTTT. It codes for CASSTVNQPQHF.

This rearrangement joins TRBV9 to TRBJ2-1; D may be TRBD2 (6 bases). The CDR3 contains 14 residues. V was pared by 4 bases and J by 7 bases, with 15 bases between. Germline CDR1 and CDR2: SGDLS and YYNGEE. Here the CDR3 reads CASSPPLRENEQFF. The CDR3 DNA follows: TGTGCCAGCAGCCCTCCCCTCCGGGAGAATGAGCAGTTCTTC.

This chain uses TRBV6-5 with TRBJ2-7, with 8 bases identical to TRBD1. The V gene's germline CDR1 is MNHEY and CDR2 SVGAGI. Trimming took 7 bases from V and 6 from J; bases not matched to a gene: 8. CDR3 length: 13 residues. The CDR3 DNA reads TGTGCCAGCACCGAACCAGGGGGCGCCGAGCAGTACTTC. Residues: CASTEPGGAEQYF.